This is a list of T cell receptor beta chains from one sample in a study of blood T cell repertoires in COVID-19. The protocol was immunoSEQ multiplex PCR, while the TCRdb copy is restricted to in-frame clones and leaves out a portion. The sample carries fewer than 150,000 clones, 77% recorded once. The sequencing input was peripheral blood. The receptors were sampled from a man older than 75 with acute or convalescent COVID-19. The CDR3 runs from the conserved cysteine through the conserved F or W. The D gene is left open where the match is weak. Where a row states a size, it is once, few, many or the class of an expanded clone; other rows omit it.

cdr3_nt: TGTGCCAGCAGTTTACACAATCCCTACGAGCAGTACTTC
cdr3_aa: CASSLHNPYEQYF
v_call: TRBV12-3/TRBV12-4
d_call: -
clone_size: -
j_call: TRBJ2-7
cdr3_length: 13

cdr3_nt: TGTGCCAGCAGCTCCAGGGGTTCTGACACTGAAGCTTTCTTT
cdr3_aa: CASSSRGSDTEAFF
v_call: TRBV5-4
d_call: -
clone_size: -
j_call: TRBJ1-1
cdr3_length: 14

cdr3_nt: TGTGCCATCAGTGAACAGGGGCACGGCAATCAGCCCCAGCATTTT
cdr3_aa: CAISEQGHGNQPQHF
v_call: TRBV10-3
d_call: TRBD1
clone_size: -
j_call: TRBJ1-5
cdr3_length: 15

cdr3_nt: TGTGCCTGGAGTAGGGACAGGGGGCGCGACTATGGCTACACCTTC
cdr3_aa: CAWSRDRGRDYGYTF
v_call: TRBV30
d_call: TRBD1
clone_size: -
j_call: TRBJ1-2
cdr3_length: 15

cdr3_nt: TGTGCTAGTGGTTTGGGGGACAGTGGCAATCAGCCCCAGCATTTT
cdr3_aa: CASGLGDSGNQPQHF
v_call: TRBV12-5
d_call: TRBD1
clone_size: -
j_call: TRBJ1-5
cdr3_length: 15

cdr3_nt: TGTGCCAGCAGTGATCTCCGGGGTTGGAGTGAAGCTTTCTTT
cdr3_aa: CASSDLRGWSEAFF
v_call: TRBV6-1
d_call: -
clone_size: medium-sized
j_call: TRBJ1-1
cdr3_length: 14

cdr3_nt: TGTGCCAGTAGATCTACAGGGGGCGAGCAGTACTTC
cdr3_aa: CASRSTGGEQYF
v_call: TRBV19
d_call: TRBD1
clone_size: -
j_call: TRBJ2-7
cdr3_length: 12

cdr3_nt: TGTGCCAGCAGTGAATCTGGCGGGGGGGCGAACATTCAGTACTTC
cdr3_aa: CASSESGGGANIQYF
v_call: TRBV6-1
d_call: TRBD2
clone_size: -
j_call: TRBJ2-4
cdr3_length: 15

cdr3_nt: TGCGCCAGCAGCCCCGGGACAGGGAACCAAGAGACCCAGTACTTC
cdr3_aa: CASSPGTGNQETQYF
v_call: TRBV5-1
d_call: TRBD1
clone_size: -
j_call: TRBJ2-5
cdr3_length: 15

cdr3_nt: TGTGCCAGCAGCCCCCGGGGGGCAGGGTGGTCCTACGAGCAGTACTTC
cdr3_aa: CASSPRGAGWSYEQYF
v_call: TRBV7-2
d_call: -
clone_size: -
j_call: TRBJ2-7
cdr3_length: 16

cdr3_nt: TGTGCCAGCAGCGCGGGGGGGCCGCTCTCTGGGGCCAACGTCCTGACTTTC
cdr3_aa: CASSAGGPLSGANVLTF
v_call: TRBV28
d_call: TRBD2
clone_size: -
j_call: TRBJ2-6
cdr3_length: 17

cdr3_nt: TGTGCCAGCAGCTTATGGACTAGCGGGCTCAATGAGCAGTTCTTC
cdr3_aa: CASSLWTSGLNEQFF
v_call: TRBV7-9
d_call: TRBD2
clone_size: -
j_call: TRBJ2-1
cdr3_length: 15

cdr3_nt: TGTGCCAGCAGCCTAACAAAAAGTGGAGTGGGCAATGAGCAGTTCTTC
cdr3_aa: CASSLTKSGVGNEQFF
v_call: TRBV3-1/TRBV3-2
d_call: -
clone_size: -
j_call: TRBJ2-1
cdr3_length: 16

cdr3_nt: TGTGCCAGCAGTTTTGCGGGGGCCAACCAAGAGACCCAGTACTTC
cdr3_aa: CASSFAGANQETQYF
v_call: TRBV27
d_call: -
clone_size: -
j_call: TRBJ2-5
cdr3_length: 15

cdr3_nt: TGTGCCAGCAGCTTGGAGGGATCGGGGTCCTACGAGCAGTACTTC
cdr3_aa: CASSLEGSGSYEQYF
v_call: TRBV5-5
d_call: -
clone_size: -
j_call: TRBJ2-7
cdr3_length: 15

cdr3_nt: TGTGCCACCAGTGATCCTGGGACAGCGAACACCGGGGAGCTGTTTTTT
cdr3_aa: CATSDPGTANTGELFF
v_call: TRBV24-1
d_call: TRBD1
clone_size: -
j_call: TRBJ2-2
cdr3_length: 16

cdr3_nt: TGTGCCAGCATCCAGGACATCAGGGAGACCCAGTACTTC
cdr3_aa: CASIQDIRETQYF
v_call: TRBV21-1
d_call: -
clone_size: -
j_call: TRBJ2-5
cdr3_length: 13

cdr3_nt: TGTGCCTGGAGGTTAGCGGGGGGGCCCCACGAGCAGTACTTC
cdr3_aa: CAWRLAGGPHEQYF
v_call: TRBV30
d_call: TRBD2
clone_size: -
j_call: TRBJ2-7
cdr3_length: 14

cdr3_nt: TGTGCCAGCAGCCGCGGGGAGGGAGGCGAAAAACTGTTTTTT
cdr3_aa: CASSRGEGGEKLFF
v_call: TRBV3-1/TRBV3-2
d_call: -
clone_size: once
j_call: TRBJ1-4
cdr3_length: 14

cdr3_nt: TGTGCCAGCAGCCAAAGTGACAGTTATTCACCCCTCCACTTT
cdr3_aa: CASSQSDSYSPLHF
v_call: TRBV3-1/TRBV3-2
d_call: -
clone_size: -
j_call: TRBJ1-6
cdr3_length: 14

cdr3_nt: TGCGCCAGCAGCCAAGATCGGCCAGGGGGTACAGATACGCAGTATTTT
cdr3_aa: CASSQDRPGGTDTQYF
v_call: TRBV4-1
d_call: TRBD1
clone_size: -
j_call: TRBJ2-3
cdr3_length: 16

cdr3_nt: TGCGCCAGCAGCTTGGAAGAGGACACTGAAGCTTTCTTT
cdr3_aa: CASSLEEDTEAFF
v_call: TRBV5-1
d_call: -
clone_size: once
j_call: TRBJ1-1
cdr3_length: 13

cdr3_nt: TGCGCCAGCAGCTTTAATGGAGACGATACGCAGTATTTT
cdr3_aa: CASSFNGDDTQYF
v_call: TRBV5-1
d_call: -
clone_size: -
j_call: TRBJ2-3
cdr3_length: 13

cdr3_nt: TGCAGCGTGAACAGGGACCAAGAGACCCAGTACTTC
cdr3_aa: CSVNRDQETQYF
v_call: TRBV29-1
d_call: -
clone_size: -
j_call: TRBJ2-5
cdr3_length: 12

cdr3_nt: TGTGCTAGCAGCTTAGGTATCTCTGGAAACACCATATATTTT
cdr3_aa: CASSLGISGNTIYF
v_call: TRBV7-7
d_call: -
clone_size: -
j_call: TRBJ1-3
cdr3_length: 14

cdr3_nt: TGTGCCAGCAGTGAGAACTATAGCAATCAGCCCCAGCATTTT
cdr3_aa: CASSENYSNQPQHF
v_call: TRBV6-1
d_call: -
clone_size: -
j_call: TRBJ1-5
cdr3_length: 14

cdr3_nt: TGCAGCGTCGATGGGACAGCGCTTAAGGAGACCCAGTACTTC
cdr3_aa: CSVDGTALKETQYF
v_call: TRBV29-1
d_call: TRBD1
clone_size: -
j_call: TRBJ2-5
cdr3_length: 14

cdr3_nt: TGTGCCAGCAGCTGGGGTCCGACAGGTAGCTCTGGAAACACCATATATTTT
cdr3_aa: CASSWGPTGSSGNTIYF
v_call: TRBV5-6
d_call: -
clone_size: -
j_call: TRBJ1-3
cdr3_length: 17

cdr3_nt: TGTGCCAGCAGCCAAGCCATGGGACAGCGCTATGGCTACACCTTC
cdr3_aa: CASSQAMGQRYGYTF
v_call: TRBV4-2
d_call: TRBD1
clone_size: few
j_call: TRBJ1-2
cdr3_length: 15

cdr3_nt: TGTGCCAGCAGTTACTCGATTCAGGGGGATTCACCCCTCCACTTT
cdr3_aa: CASSYSIQGDSPLHF
v_call: TRBV6-5
d_call: TRBD1
clone_size: -
j_call: TRBJ1-6
cdr3_length: 15

cdr3_nt: TGTGCCAGCAGCCCGGGCGGCAGGGCGAACACCGGGGAGCTGTTTTTT
cdr3_aa: CASSPGGRANTGELFF
v_call: TRBV5-4
d_call: -
clone_size: -
j_call: TRBJ2-2
cdr3_length: 16

cdr3_nt: TGTGCCAGTAGGACAAGCTCCTATAATTCACCCCTCCACTTT
cdr3_aa: CASRTSSYNSPLHF
v_call: TRBV19
d_call: -
clone_size: once
j_call: TRBJ1-6
cdr3_length: 14

cdr3_nt: TGTGCCAGCAGCGGGGACAGGGACTACGAGCAGTACTTC
cdr3_aa: CASSGDRDYEQYF
v_call: TRBV9
d_call: TRBD1
clone_size: -
j_call: TRBJ2-7
cdr3_length: 13

cdr3_nt: TGTGCCAGCTCAGTGTTTCGGAATCAGCCCCAGCATTTT
cdr3_aa: CASSVFRNQPQHF
v_call: TRBV18
d_call: -
clone_size: -
j_call: TRBJ1-5
cdr3_length: 13

cdr3_nt: TGTGCCACCAGTCAGGGCGTGGATTATGGCTACACCTTC
cdr3_aa: CATSQGVDYGYTF
v_call: TRBV24-1
d_call: -
clone_size: -
j_call: TRBJ1-2
cdr3_length: 13

cdr3_nt: TGTGCCAGCAGCCAAAGCAGGGGCCTGAGCTCTGGAAACACCATATATTTT
cdr3_aa: CASSQSRGLSSGNTIYF
v_call: TRBV28
d_call: -
clone_size: -
j_call: TRBJ1-3
cdr3_length: 17

cdr3_nt: TGTGCCAGCAGCTTTAAAGAGACCCAGTACTTC
cdr3_aa: CASSFKETQYF
v_call: TRBV5-4
d_call: -
clone_size: once
j_call: TRBJ2-5
cdr3_length: 11

cdr3_nt: TGTGCAAGTCGCTTAGGCGGGCCTCGGCAGGGGGCGTCGTCTAATGAAAAACTGTTTTTT
cdr3_aa: CASRLGGPRQGASSNEKLFF
v_call: TRBV12-2
d_call: -
clone_size: -
j_call: TRBJ1-4
cdr3_length: 20

cdr3_nt: TGTGCCAGCAGCCCCGGGACAGGGGGGGGGACCCAGTACTTC
cdr3_aa: CASSPGTGGGTQYF
v_call: TRBV7-2
d_call: TRBD1
clone_size: -
j_call: TRBJ2-5
cdr3_length: 14

cdr3_nt: TGCGCCAGCGTCCCCCCGGGACAGGGGTCAGAAGCTTTCTTT
cdr3_aa: CASVPPGQGSEAFF
v_call: TRBV5-1
d_call: TRBD1
clone_size: -
j_call: TRBJ1-1
cdr3_length: 14

cdr3_nt: TGTGCCAGCAGCTTAGCGCGTCTAGCGGGCGCTCCTCTGACAGATACGCAGTATTTT
cdr3_aa: CASSLARLAGAPLTDTQYF
v_call: TRBV7-8
d_call: TRBD2
clone_size: -
j_call: TRBJ2-3
cdr3_length: 19

cdr3_nt: TGTGCCAGCAACAGGGGCGAGCAAGAGACCCAGTACTTC
cdr3_aa: CASNRGEQETQYF
v_call: TRBV2
d_call: TRBD1
clone_size: -
j_call: TRBJ2-5
cdr3_length: 13

cdr3_nt: TGTGCCAGCAGTTTTTCAGGGGTGGGCGAAAAACTGTTTTTT
cdr3_aa: CASSFSGVGEKLFF
v_call: TRBV27
d_call: -
clone_size: -
j_call: TRBJ1-4
cdr3_length: 14

cdr3_nt: TGCGCCAGCAGCGTAGCCGGGACAGATTTTGGAAACACCATATATTTT
cdr3_aa: CASSVAGTDFGNTIYF
v_call: TRBV5-1
d_call: TRBD1
clone_size: -
j_call: TRBJ1-3
cdr3_length: 16

cdr3_nt: TGTGCCAGCAGTACACAACAGGGTGTGGGCGGCTACACCTTC
cdr3_aa: CASSTQQGVGGYTF
v_call: TRBV27
d_call: -
clone_size: -
j_call: TRBJ1-2
cdr3_length: 14

cdr3_nt: TGCGCCAGCAGCTTGGGACAGGGTTCTGGCTACACCTTC
cdr3_aa: CASSLGQGSGYTF
v_call: TRBV5-1
d_call: TRBD1
clone_size: -
j_call: TRBJ1-2
cdr3_length: 13

cdr3_nt: TGTGCCAGCAGTCAAGGAGGCAATGGAAACACCATATATTTT
cdr3_aa: CASSQGGNGNTIYF
v_call: TRBV7-8
d_call: -
clone_size: -
j_call: TRBJ1-3
cdr3_length: 14

cdr3_nt: TGTGCCAGCAGCGTAGAGGGGGACGTTTATACAGATACGCAGTATTTT
cdr3_aa: CASSVEGDVYTDTQYF
v_call: TRBV9
d_call: -
clone_size: -
j_call: TRBJ2-3
cdr3_length: 16

cdr3_nt: TGTGCCAGCAGTGACTTAGGAGGGGCGCGCACCGGGGAGCTGTTTTTT
cdr3_aa: CASSDLGGARTGELFF
v_call: TRBV6-4
d_call: -
clone_size: -
j_call: TRBJ2-2
cdr3_length: 16

cdr3_nt: TGTGCCATCAGTGACAGGGTGGGCCAGCCCCAGCATTTT
cdr3_aa: CAISDRVGQPQHF
v_call: TRBV10-3
d_call: -
clone_size: -
j_call: TRBJ1-5
cdr3_length: 13

cdr3_nt: TGTGCCAGTAGTCGGACCGGGAACTTCTATGGCTACACCTTC
cdr3_aa: CASSRTGNFYGYTF
v_call: TRBV19
d_call: -
clone_size: -
j_call: TRBJ1-2
cdr3_length: 14

cdr3_nt: TGTGCCAGCTCACCATTCATCCCGCGACAGAGCTCTGGGGCCAACGTCCTGACTTTC
cdr3_aa: CASSPFIPRQSSGANVLTF
v_call: TRBV18
d_call: -
clone_size: -
j_call: TRBJ2-6
cdr3_length: 19

cdr3_nt: TGCAGCCCCGAATGGAGGGGCAACCTCACAGATACGCAGTATTTT
cdr3_aa: CSPEWRGNLTDTQYF
v_call: TRBV29-1
d_call: -
clone_size: -
j_call: TRBJ2-3
cdr3_length: 15

cdr3_nt: TGTGCCAGCAGTGAGGGGCAGCTTAATTCACCCCTCCACTTT
cdr3_aa: CASSEGQLNSPLHF
v_call: TRBV2
d_call: -
clone_size: few
j_call: TRBJ1-6
cdr3_length: 14

cdr3_nt: TGTGCCAGCTCACCTAGCTCTGGAAACACCATATATTTT
cdr3_aa: CASSPSSGNTIYF
v_call: TRBV18
d_call: -
clone_size: -
j_call: TRBJ1-3
cdr3_length: 13

cdr3_nt: TGTGCCAGCAGCCCTGGGGGGTTGAACTCCTACGAGCAGTACTTC
cdr3_aa: CASSPGGLNSYEQYF
v_call: TRBV9
d_call: -
clone_size: -
j_call: TRBJ2-7
cdr3_length: 15